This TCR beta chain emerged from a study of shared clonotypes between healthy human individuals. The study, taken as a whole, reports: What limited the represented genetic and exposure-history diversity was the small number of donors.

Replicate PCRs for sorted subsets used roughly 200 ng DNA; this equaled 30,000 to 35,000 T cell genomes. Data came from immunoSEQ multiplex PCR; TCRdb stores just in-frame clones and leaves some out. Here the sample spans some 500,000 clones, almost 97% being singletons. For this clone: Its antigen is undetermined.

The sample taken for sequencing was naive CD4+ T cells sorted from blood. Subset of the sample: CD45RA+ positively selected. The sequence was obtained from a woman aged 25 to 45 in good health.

CDR3 nucleotide sequence: TGTGCCAGCAGCTTCTTGGTGCGGTCCGGAAATGAGCAGTTCTTC. This gives the protein CASSFLVRSGNEQFF. The chain couples TRBV7-9 to TRBJ2-1; D is unresolved. V was shortened by 3 bases and J by 7 bases, with 16 bases between the two germline ends. CDR1 SEHNR and CDR2 FQNEAQ come from the germline V gene (reference sequence). This CDR3 region has 15 residues.